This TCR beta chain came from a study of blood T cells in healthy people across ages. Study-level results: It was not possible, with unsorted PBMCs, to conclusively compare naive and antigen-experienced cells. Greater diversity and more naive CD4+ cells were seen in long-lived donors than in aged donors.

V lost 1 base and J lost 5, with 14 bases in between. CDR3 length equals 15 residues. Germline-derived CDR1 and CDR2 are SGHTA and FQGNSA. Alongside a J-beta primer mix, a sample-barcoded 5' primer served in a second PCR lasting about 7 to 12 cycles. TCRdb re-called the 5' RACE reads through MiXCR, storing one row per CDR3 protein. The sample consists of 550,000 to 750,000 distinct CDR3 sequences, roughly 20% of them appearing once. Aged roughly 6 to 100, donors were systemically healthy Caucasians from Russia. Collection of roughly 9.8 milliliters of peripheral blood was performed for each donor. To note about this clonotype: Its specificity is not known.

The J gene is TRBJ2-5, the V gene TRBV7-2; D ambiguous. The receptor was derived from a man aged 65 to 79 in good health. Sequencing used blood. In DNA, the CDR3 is TGTGCCAGCAGCTTAGTCCCTAACTCAAGGGAGACCCAGTACTTC. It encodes CASSLVPNSRETQYF.